Each of the 18 T cell receptor beta chains below was sequenced from the same sample in a study of control samples from healthy donors and cancer patients. TCRdb keeps only in-frame clones here, not all; method: immunoSEQ multiplex PCR. Among 85,000 to 90,000 clones, approximately 86% were seen once, and the ten largest hold approximately 21%. Input material: blood. The source is a man aged 25 to 40 in good health.

The chain is built from TRBV2 and TRBJ2-1, with TRBD2 identical over 8 bases. The CDR3 is 15 amino acids. Per the germline V gene, CDR1 is SNHLY and CDR2 is FYNNEI. Trimming removed 2 bases from V and 9 bases from J; junction bases left unmatched: 9. The CDR3 bases are TGTGCCAGCAGTGAACGGCGCGGGGGGTCGGCTGAGCAGTTCTTC. It yields the protein CASSERRGGSAEQFF.

The J gene is TRBJ2-6, the V gene TRBV6-5; no reliable D call. The ends were cut back, 6 bases at V and 0 bases at J, with 9 bases in the middle. There are 15 residues in the CDR3. Per the germline V gene, CDR1 is MNHEY and CDR2 is SVGAGI. The CDR3 DNA reads as TGTGCCAGCAGCCCATCAGGCTCTGGGGCCAACGTCCTGACTTTC. Protein: CASSPSGSGANVLTF.

The chain carries TRBV10-1 and TRBJ2-7; 11 bases align to TRBD1. In germline, CDR1 is WNHNN, CDR2 SYGVQD (reference sequence). The junction had 12 bases not matched to a gene; V was cut back by 9 bases and J by 2 bases. The CDR3 consists of 16 residues. CDR3 DNA sequence: TGCGCCAGAGGACAGGGGGCGCAGGAAGCGCCCTACGAGCAGTACGTC. The encoded protein is CARGQGAQEAPYEQYV.

J is TRBJ1-1 and V is TRBV7-9, with 11 bases fitting TRBD1. The germline CDR1 and CDR2 sequences are SEHNR and FQNEAQ (reference sequence). The trim removed 5 bases at V and 0 bases at J, leaving 5 bases unmatched. The CDR3 loop spans 16 amino acids. Written as DNA, the CDR3 is TGTGCCAGCAGCCCCGGGACAGGGGGGATGAACACTGAAGCTTTCTTT. The encoded protein is CASSPGTGGMNTEAFF.

The rearrangement uses TRBV5-6 and TRBJ2-1; 10 nucleotides match TRBD2. The length of the CDR3 is 16 residues. The germline V gene encodes CDR1 SGHDT and CDR2 YYEEEE. V shed 2 bases, J shed 6 bases, and the junction held 8 bases outside the gene matches. The chain's CDR3 is CASSFPSGGTTNEQFF. CDR3 DNA sequence: TGTGCCAGCAGCTTTCCTAGCGGGGGAACAACCAATGAGCAGTTCTTC.

CDR3 bases: TGTGCCATCAGTCCTAATCTAGCTGACTCCTACAATGAGCAGTTCTTC. Its protein product is CAISPNLADSYNEQFF. The rearrangement links TRBV10-3 to TRBJ2-1, with a tentative D call TRBD2 (5 bases). This CDR3 spans 16 amino acids. Trimming removed 5 bases from V and 0 bases from J, with 14 bases in between. CDR1 is ENHRY and CDR2 is SYGVKD in the germline V gene.

The genes are TRBV19 and TRBJ2-4, with D perhaps matching TRBD2 (6 bases). The CDR3 is 15 amino acids. Germline V CDR1 and CDR2: LNHDA, SQIVND (reference sequence). Trimming left V 11 bases short and J 1 base short, with 18 bases between. The CDR3 sequence is CAASGGPGAKNIQYF. The CDR3 region has the DNA TGTGCCGCATCTGGAGGGCCCGGTGCCAAAAACATTCAGTACTTC.

This rearrangement joins TRBV6-5 to TRBJ1-5; TRBD1 agrees at 9 bases. The CDR3 loop spans 15 amino acids. J gave up 7 bases and V 7 bases, and 11 bases lay outside the gene matches. From germline, CDR1 is MNHEY and CDR2 SVGAGI. CDR3 protein: CASKTPGTGSQPQHF. DNA for the CDR3: TGTGCCAGCAAAACCCCGGGGACAGGGTCCCAGCCCCAGCATTTT.

In this sample, this clone turned up a few times. The chain is built from TRBV13 and TRBJ1-2; 10 bases align to TRBD1. This CDR3 spans 14 amino acids. Germline lookup yields CDR1 PRHDT and CDR2 FYEKMQ (reference sequence). V gave up 5 bases and J gave up 4 bases; unmatched junction bases: 4. CDR3 loop: CASSAGTGVYGYTF. CDR3 DNA: TGTGCCAGCAGCGCAGGGACAGGGGTCTATGGCTACACCTTC.

CDR3 protein: CASSPGTGGRETQYF. CDR3 in DNA: TGTGCCAGCAGCCCCGGGACAGGGGGCAGAGAGACCCAGTACTTC. The chain recombines TRBV6-6 with TRBJ2-5; 12 bases agree with TRBD1. This CDR3 is built from 15 residues. Germline assignment: CDR1 MNHNY and CDR2 SVGAGI (reference sequence). Unmatched junction bases numbered 6, after V lost 6 bases and J lost 4 bases.

DNA of the CDR3: TGTGCCAGCAGTGAAGATTTTGGCACAGACGGCACCGGGGAGCTGTTTTTT. Protein: CASSEDFGTDGTGELFF. The chain employs TRBV2 and TRBJ2-2; D is uncertain. Trimming removed 1 base from V and 4 bases from J, with 16 bases in between. The CDR3 extends over 17 amino acids. Looked up from germline, CDR1 is SNHLY and CDR2 is FYNNEI.

CDR3 residues: CATSDRGLVGNNEQFF. CDR3 coding DNA: TGTGCCACCAGTGACCGGGGACTAGTGGGAAACAATGAGCAGTTCTTC. V gene TRBV24-1 combines with J gene TRBJ2-1; 8 positions agree with TRBD2. V was clipped by 4 bases and J by 5 bases; unmatched bases: 9. This CDR3 is 16 amino acids long. Germline V lookup: CDR1 KGHDR, CDR2 SFDVKD.

V gene TRBV29-1 combines with J gene TRBJ1-2; no firm D call. Trimming shortened V by 8 bases and J by 2 bases, and 9 bases separated the two germline ends. The CDR3 totals 11 residues. Per the germline V gene, CDR1 is SQVTM and CDR2 is ANQGSEA. In nucleotides, the CDR3 is TGCAGCTTGGAGGAGAACTATGGCTACACCTTC. Protein: CSLEENYGYTF.

This clone was found a few times. The genes are TRBV3-1 (or the pseudogene TRBV3-2) and TRBJ2-3, with no clear D. The length of the CDR3 is 15 residues. Per germline, CDR1 LGHDT and CDR2 YNNKEL (reference sequence). Trimming left V 6 bases short and J 0 bases short, with 13 bases between. CDR3 DNA sequence: TGTGCCAGCAGTCTCCTACTTCCTAGCACAGATACGCAGTATTTT. Encoded protein: CASSLLLPSTDTQYF.

V usage is TRBV7-9 and J usage is TRBJ2-1, with D possibly matching TRBD2 (7 bases). The V and J ends lost 3 bases and 2 bases respectively, with 14 bases between them. Germline CDR1 SEHNR, CDR2 FQNEAQ (reference sequence). The CDR3 length is 16 residues. The CDR3 loop reads CASSFVGGGAYNEQFF. CDR3 DNA: TGTGCCAGCAGCTTCGTTGGAGGGGGGGCCTACAATGAGCAGTTCTTC.

This clone occurred once. V usage is TRBV5-1 and J usage is TRBJ1-3, with 8 bases aligning to TRBD1. CDR3 length: 17 amino acids. The germline gives CDR1 SGHRS, CDR2 YFSETQ. V shed 4 bases and J 3 bases; nucleotides not matched to a gene: 12. CDR3 amino acids: CASSQPPAGQGGNTIYF. The CDR3 DNA follows: TGCGCCAGCAGCCAGCCCCCCGCTGGACAGGGTGGAAACACCATATATTTT.

In this sample, this clone turned up once. The V call is TRBV5-1, the J call TRBJ1-2, with 7 nucleotides matching TRBD1. The CDR3 spans 14 residues. J lost 4 bases, V lost 2 bases, and 5 bases had no gene match. CDR1 and CDR2 from the germline V gene are SGHRS and YFSETQ. The CDR3 DNA follows: TGCGCCAGCAGCTTTGAACAGGGGAGCTATGGCTACACCTTC. Translating gives CASSFEQGSYGYTF.

The V and J genes are TRBV7-8 and TRBJ1-6, with 11 bases fitting TRBD1. Germline trimming cut 1 base from V and 7 bases from J; bases unmatched to any gene: 3. The CDR3 contains 16 residues. Germline V CDR1 and CDR2: SGHVS, FQNEAQ. The CDR3 nucleotides read TGTGCCAGCAGCTTAGTGGGACAGGGGGGAAATTCACCCCTCCACTTT. It is translated as CASSLVGQGGNSPLHF.